This section outlines one TCR beta chain sequence together with its context. No antigen is known for it. The data belong to a study of CD8 T cells in ankylosing spondylitis. Overall study findings and caveats: It appeared that ankylosing spondylitis blood was characterized by a TCR beta motif of several highly homologous variants. Significant enrichment of disease-linked clones was reported in matched ankylosing spondylitis synovial fluid. Some of these motif variants have turned up before, in reports on reactive arthritis synovial fluid and blood.

Making use of molecular barcodes, quantitative 5'-RACE generated TCR beta libraries. TCRdb processed the 5' RACE reads anew with MiXCR; each CDR3 protein has one entry. The sample includes roughly 40,000 distinct CDR3 sequences, approximately 10% seen only once; the top ten take roughly 1.5%. There are 15 residues in the CDR3. The V gene's germline CDR1 is LGHDT and CDR2 YNNKEL (reference sequence). Trimming took off 3 bases at V and 7 bases at J, with 19 bases between the two ends. This chain uses TRBV3-1 with TRBJ2-7; the D gene is possibly TRBD1 (5 bases). This TCR was sampled from a male donor with ankylosing spondylitis or in good health (not recorded which). The sample was blood, either unsorted or a sorted T cell fraction (not recorded which). Written as DNA, the CDR3 is TGTGCCAGCAGCCAGGCAGGACATTCGCCTGAAGAGCAGTACTTC. The encoded protein is CASSQAGHSPEEQYF.